These T cell receptor beta chains were read from a single sample in a study of T cell responses to AZD1222 COVID-19 vaccine. Here immunoSEQ multiplex PCR was the method, and the copy in TCRdb shows in-frame clones only, minus some. Here the sample spans fewer than 150,000 clones, 85% to 90% being singletons. The starting material was peripheral blood, obtained on day 0 of AZD1222 vaccination. All receptors come from an adult in good health. Each CDR3 is given with its conserved first and last residue. A D gene is named only where the DNA matches it firmly. Rows may omit the clone size; those that give it use once, few, many or a size class.

V gene	J gene	clone size	D gene	CDR3 protein	CDR3 DNA
TRBV29-1	TRBJ2-2	NA	NA	CSVGRAGVGTGELFF	TGCAGCGTTGGGAGGGCCGGGGTCGGCACCGGGGAGCTGTTTTTT
TRBV7-2	TRBJ2-7	NA	NA	CASSSGWGEVTYEQYF	TGTGCCAGCAGCTCCGGGTGGGGGGAGGTTACGTACGAGCAGTACTTC
TRBV15	TRBJ2-7	NA	NA	CATSRGTGPYEQYF	TGTGCCACCTCACGGGGGACGGGACCCTACGAGCAGTACTTC
TRBV7-2	TRBJ1-2	NA	TRBD1	CASRPRTGGNYGYTF	TGTGCCAGCAGACCCCGGACAGGGGGAAACTATGGCTACACCTTC
TRBV27	TRBJ2-5	NA	TRBD1	CASSLAIDREETQYF	TGTGCCAGCAGTTTAGCGATTGACAGGGAAGAGACCCAGTACTTC
TRBV29-1	TRBJ2-3	few	NA	CSVELPGPNTQYF	TGCAGCGTTGAGCTACCCGGCCCCAATACGCAGTATTTT
TRBV21-1	TRBJ1-2	once	NA	CASSKALWLANYGYTF	TGTGCCAGCAGCAAGGCTTTGTGGTTAGCTAACTATGGCTACACCTTC
TRBV19	TRBJ2-1	NA	NA	CASSLGVGSYNEQFF	TGTGCCAGTAGTCTGGGAGTCGGCTCCTACAATGAGCAGTTCTTC
TRBV6-5	TRBJ1-2	NA	NA	CASTRQDYGYTF	TGTGCCAGCACGAGGCAGGACTATGGCTACACCTTC
TRBV6-4	TRBJ2-1	NA	TRBD2	CASSDSGTSGYNEQFF	TGTGCCAGCAGTGACTCCGGGACTAGCGGTTACAATGAGCAGTTCTTC
TRBV7-8	TRBJ1-3	NA	NA	CASSSDRFGNTIYF	TGTGCCAGCAGCTCGGACCGGTTCGGAAACACCATATATTTT
TRBV27	TRBJ2-2	NA	TRBD1	CASSVAGTGPGELFF	TGTGCCAGCAGTGTCGCCGGGACAGGGCCCGGGGAGCTGTTTTTT
TRBV11-2	TRBJ2-4	NA	TRBD2	CASSLVGLAVVLAKNIQYF	TGTGCCAGCAGCTTAGTGGGACTAGCGGTTGTTCTAGCCAAAAACATTCAGTACTTC
TRBV19	TRBJ2-3	NA	NA	CASSIEVTDAESTDTQYF	TGTGCCAGTAGTATAGAAGTAACGGACGCCGAGTCCACAGATACGCAGTATTTT
TRBV18	TRBJ2-5	NA	NA	CASSPRLEETQYF	TGTGCCAGCTCACCAAGACTAGAGGAGACCCAGTACTTC
TRBV12-3/TRBV12-4	TRBJ2-7	NA	TRBD2	CASSGLAGNEQYF	TGTGCCAGCAGTGGACTAGCGGGAAACGAGCAGTACTTC
TRBV27	TRBJ2-5	NA	NA	CATQPSGEETQYF	TGTGCCACCCAACCGTCGGGGGAAGAGACCCAGTACTTC
TRBV7-8	TRBJ1-5	NA	TRBD1	CASSSSHPGQGAGYHF	TGTGCCAGCAGCTCAAGTCACCCGGGACAGGGGGCCGGGTATCATTTT
TRBV27	TRBJ1-5	NA	TRBD1	CATQGAGNQPQHF	TGTGCCACCCAGGGGGCTGGGAATCAGCCCCAGCATTTT
TRBV15	TRBJ1-3	NA	NA	CATSRNQNSGNTIYF	TGTGCCACCAGCCGTAACCAGAACTCTGGAAACACCATATATTTT
TRBV28	TRBJ1-3	few	NA	CASATGVNTIYF	TGTGCCAGCGCGACAGGCGTAAACACCATATATTTT
TRBV19	TRBJ1-3	NA	NA	CASSNYVGRQVDTIYF	TGTGCCAGTAGTAATTATGTCGGAAGACAGGTAGACACCATATATTTT
TRBV19	TRBJ2-1	once	NA	CASSMEVGAYNEQFF	TGTGCCAGTAGTATGGAAGTAGGCGCCTACAATGAGCAGTTCTTC
TRBV19	TRBJ1-5	NA	NA	CASNPLGVPNEPQHF	TGTGCCAGTAACCCCTTGGGGGTGCCAAACGAACCCCAGCATTTT
TRBV16	TRBJ1-4	NA	NA	CASSQFSAGINEKLFF	TGTGCCAGCAGCCAATTTTCGGCAGGGATAAATGAAAAACTGTTTTTT
TRBV2	TRBJ2-5	NA	NA	CATQGGSLKETQYF	TGTGCCACCCAGGGGGGCAGCCTGAAAGAGACCCAGTACTTC
TRBV19	TRBJ1-2	NA	TRBD1	CASSISRTGNGYTF	TGTGCCAGTAGTATTTCCCGGACAGGCAACGGCTACACCTTC
TRBV28	TRBJ2-4	once	NA	CARQGGGGDIQYF	TGTGCCCGCCAAGGGGGGGGAGGGGACATTCAGTACTTC
TRBV7-2	TRBJ1-3	NA	NA	CASSLVATRSSGNTIYF	TGTGCCAGCAGCTTAGTTGCCACACGGAGCTCTGGAAACACCATATATTTT
TRBV9	TRBJ1-2	NA	NA	CASRANYGYTF	TGTGCCAGCAGGGCCAACTATGGCTACACCTTC
TRBV5-6	TRBJ1-6	NA	NA	CASSPSGDSPLHF	TGTGCCAGCAGCCCCTCCGGGGATTCACCCCTCCACTTT
TRBV6-1	TRBJ2-2	NA	NA	CASSEGRAPTNTGELFF	TGTGCCAGCAGTGAGGGCAGGGCACCTACGAACACCGGGGAGCTGTTTTTT
TRBV13	TRBJ1-1	NA	NA	CASSLGAEGVTEAFF	TGTGCCAGCAGCTTAGGGGCAGAAGGAGTCACTGAAGCTTTCTTT
TRBV20-1	TRBJ2-5	NA	NA	CSAPRGETQYF	TGCAGTGCTCCTCGGGGAGAGACCCAGTACTTC
TRBV5-6	TRBJ1-6	NA	NA	CASSLGLTGDNSPLHF	TGTGCCAGCAGCTTGGGGTTGACAGGAGATAATTCACCCCTCCACTTT
TRBV2	TRBJ1-2	NA	NA	CASKEGELGYTF	TGTGCCAGCAAGGAAGGGGAGCTTGGCTACACCTTC
TRBV12-3/TRBV12-4	TRBJ1-3	once	NA	CASSFQGGNTIYF	TGTGCCAGCAGTTTCCAGGGAGGAAACACCATATATTTT
TRBV30	TRBJ2-2	NA	TRBD1	CAWSPQGAGELFF	TGTGCCTGGAGCCCTCAGGGGGCCGGGGAGCTGTTTTTT
TRBV19	TRBJ1-4	NA	NA	CASTLWEGGTEKLFF	TGTGCCAGTACCCTCTGGGAGGGAGGGACTGAAAAACTGTTTTTT
TRBV6-4	TRBJ2-1	NA	TRBD2	CASSQGLAGVGEQFF	TGTGCCAGCAGTCAGGGGCTAGCGGGAGTTGGTGAGCAGTTCTTC
TRBV2	TRBJ1-5	NA	NA	CASSGEGGGNQPQHF	TGTGCCAGCAGTGGGGAGGGGGGAGGCAATCAGCCCCAGCATTTT
TRBV24-1	TRBJ1-5	NA	NA	CATSASNGGGNQPQHF	TGTGCCACCAGTGCTTCCAATGGTGGGGGGAATCAGCCCCAGCATTTT
TRBV6-4	TRBJ2-2	once	NA	CASSAGVNTGELFF	TGTGCCAGCAGTGCCGGGGTGAACACCGGGGAGCTGTTTTTT
TRBV7-2	TRBJ1-2	NA	NA	CASSFAEAAGYGYTF	TGTGCCAGCAGCTTCGCGGAGGCCGCTGGCTATGGCTACACCTTC
TRBV4-2	TRBJ1-6	NA	NA	CASSQAASPLHF	TGTGCCAGCAGCCAAGCGGCATCACCCCTCCACTTT
TRBV7-9	TRBJ2-1	NA	NA	CASSLTPYNEQFF	TGTGCCAGCAGCTTAACGCCTTACAATGAGCAGTTCTTC